This TCR beta chain was retrieved from a study of beta chain features in type 1 diabetes. Study-wide findings and caveats: For Type 1 diabetes patients, all four CD4+ subsets carried TCRB CDR3s that were moderately but significantly shorter.

Reverse transcription of all isolated RNA meant that expressed TCRB transcripts were sequenced. Sequencing used immunoSEQ multiplex PCR; TCRdb keeps in-frame clones, though not all of them. The sample lists 300,000 to 450,000 clones; around 9.6% were seen once. A remark on this clone: What it binds is not known.

Trimming shortened V by 4 bases and J by 4 bases, and 23 bases separated the two germline ends. Germline loops: CDR1 SGHDT, CDR2 YYEEEE. This CDR3 is built from 18 residues. The genes are TRBV5-6 and TRBJ1-4, with no clear D. Material: central memory CD4+ T cells from blood. The sequence came from a man aged 25-45 years with type 1 diabetes. CDR3 nucleotide sequence: TGTGCCAGCAGCCAGACCCAACCAGCAGCGCGGGGTAATGAAAAACTGTTTTTT. Residues: CASSQTQPAARGNEKLFF.